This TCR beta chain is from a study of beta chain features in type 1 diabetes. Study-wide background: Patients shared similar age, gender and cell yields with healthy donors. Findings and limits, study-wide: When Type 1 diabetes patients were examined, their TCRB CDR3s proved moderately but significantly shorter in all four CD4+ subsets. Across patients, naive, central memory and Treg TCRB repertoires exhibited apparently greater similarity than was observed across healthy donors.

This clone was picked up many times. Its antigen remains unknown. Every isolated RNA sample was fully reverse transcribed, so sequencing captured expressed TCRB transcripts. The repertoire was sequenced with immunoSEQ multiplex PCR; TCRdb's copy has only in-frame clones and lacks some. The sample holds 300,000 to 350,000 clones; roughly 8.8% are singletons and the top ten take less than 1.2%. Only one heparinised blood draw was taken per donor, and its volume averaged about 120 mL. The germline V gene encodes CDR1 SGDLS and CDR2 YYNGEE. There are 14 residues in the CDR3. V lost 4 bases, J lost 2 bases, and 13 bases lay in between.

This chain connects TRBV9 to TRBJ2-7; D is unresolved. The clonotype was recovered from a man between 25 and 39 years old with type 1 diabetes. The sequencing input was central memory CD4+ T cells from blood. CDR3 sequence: CASSPADGTYEQYF. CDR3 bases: TGTGCCAGCAGCCCCGCGGACGGTACCTACGAGCAGTACTTC.